The 32 T cell receptor beta chains given below trace back to one sample, sequenced in a study of blood T cell repertoires in COVID-19. Assay used: immunoSEQ multiplex PCR; TCRdb lists only in-frame clones, some missing. Seen here are some 160,000 clones, approximately 86% observed once, and the top ten hold around 2.5%. Source material: peripheral blood. The receptors shown here come from a woman of 80 years or more with COVID-19, enrolled during active disease.

V gene TRBV7-8 combines with J gene TRBJ2-5, with 9 bases aligning to TRBD1. Losses at the gene ends were 5 bases for V and 1 base for J; bases not matched to a gene: 2. Germline CDR1 reads SGHVS; CDR2 reads FQNEAQ. This CDR3 is built from 14 residues. The DNA of the CDR3 is TGTGCCAGCAGCCGGGGACAGGGCCAAGAGACCCAGTACTTC. Translated: CASSRGQGQETQYF.

The V and J genes are TRBV6-1 and TRBJ1-3; 7 bases agree with TRBD1. Germline trimming cut 3 bases from V and 0 bases from J; bases unmatched to any gene: 5. Germline V gene lookup returns CDR1 MNHNS and CDR2 SASEGT. The CDR3 length is 16 residues. CDR3 amino acids: CASSETGPSSGNTIYF. As DNA, the CDR3 is TGTGCCAGCAGTGAGACAGGGCCAAGCTCTGGAAACACCATATATTTT.

The rearrangement links TRBV24-1 to TRBJ2-3, with a weak D call TRBD2 (5 bases). The CDR3 runs 14 residues. The V gene lost 9 bases and the J gene lost 3 bases, with 15 bases spanning the gap. Germline CDR1 KGHDR, CDR2 SFDVKD. The CDR3 coding sequence is TGTGCCACCGGTACTAAAGGAGGAACAGATACGCAGTATTTT. Amino acid sequence: CATGTKGGTDTQYF.

V usage is TRBV6-5 and J usage is TRBJ2-7, with D hard to call. The CDR3 has 13 residues. Trimming took off 4 bases at V and 5 bases at J, with 12 bases between the two ends. Looked up from germline, CDR1 is MNHEY and CDR2 is SVGAGI. The CDR3 region is CASSSTSVNEQYF. CDR3 nucleotides: TGTGCCAGCAGTTCGACATCCGTCAACGAGCAGTACTTC.

In its sample, this clone was seen once. The CDR3 DNA reads as TGTGCCACCAGCAGAGAATACAGCCGACCCCAGCATTTT. It yields the protein CATSREYSRPQHF. V and J are TRBV15 and TRBJ1-5; D not certain. The V gene lost 0 bases and the J gene lost 10 bases, with 10 bases spanning the gap. In germline, CDR1 is LNHNV, CDR2 YYDKDF (reference sequence). CDR3 length: 13 residues.

The chain combines TRBV4-1 with TRBJ2-3; D gene uncertain. Germline loops: CDR1 MGHRA, CDR2 YSYEKL. The CDR3 spans 14 residues. Trimming shortened V by 5 bases and J by 4 bases, and 13 bases separated the two germline ends. The CDR3 loop is CASSFVAGSDTQYF. In DNA, the CDR3 is TGCGCCAGCAGCTTTGTAGCCGGTTCAGATACGCAGTATTTT.

This clone was seen a handful of times. The chain combines TRBV3-1 (or the pseudogene TRBV3-2) with TRBJ1-1, with D tentatively TRBD1 (5 bases). Trimming stripped 4 bases from V and 2 bases from J, with 17 bases between. Germline V gene lookup returns CDR1 LGHDT and CDR2 YNNKEL (reference sequence). The CDR3 spans 16 residues. The CDR3 bases are TGTGCCAGCAGCCCTAGCCGGGGGGGTAAAAACACTGAAGCTTTCTTT. Protein product: CASSPSRGGKNTEAFF.

This chain joins TRBV7-2 and TRBJ1-1; D possibly corresponds to TRBD1 (5 bases). CDR1 is SGHTA and CDR2 is FQGNSA in the germline V gene. This CDR3 region has 14 residues. V was pared by 4 bases and J by 1 base, with 10 bases between. CDR3: CASSSDNRNTEAFF. The CDR3 DNA is TGTGCCAGCAGCTCGGACAATCGGAACACTGAAGCTTTCTTT.

V is TRBV5-4 and J is TRBJ2-5, with TRBD2 matching over 14 bases. The J segment lost 5 bases and the V segment lost 4 bases, leaving 10 bases of the junction unmatched. This CDR3 is 17 amino acids long. The germline gives CDR1 SGHNT, CDR2 YYREEE (reference sequence). The CDR3 sequence: CASSKGTSGSGLETQYF. The CDR3 region has the DNA TGTGCCAGCAGCAAGGGGACTAGCGGGAGCGGTTTGGAGACCCAGTACTTC. The complete variable domain, with remaining parts taken from reference TRBV5-4 and TRBJ2-5, reads ETGVTQSPTHLIKTRGQQVTLRCSSQSGHNTVSWYQQALGQGPQFIFQYYREEENGRGNFPPRFSGLQFPNYSSELNVNALELDDSALYLCASSKGTSGSGLETQYFGPGTRLLVL.

The genes are TRBV27 and TRBJ2-5; D ambiguous. CDR3 size: 15 residues. The ends were cut back, 1 base at V and 7 bases at J, with 16 bases in the middle. Germline CDR1 MNHEY, CDR2 SMNVEV (reference sequence). The CDR3 sequence: CASSLFWHPIRTQYF. CDR3 coding DNA: TGTGCCAGCAGTTTATTCTGGCACCCCATCAGGACCCAGTACTTC.

The table lists this clone with a few counts. This chain uses TRBV7-2 with TRBJ2-4, with 9 bases aligning to TRBD2. Losses at the gene ends were 2 bases for V and 6 bases for J; bases not matched to a gene: 2. From germline, CDR1 is SGHTA and CDR2 FQGNSA. The CDR3 spans 14 residues. The CDR3 loop is CASSLRREGNIQYF. DNA for the CDR3: TGTGCCAGCAGCTTAAGGCGGGAGGGAAACATTCAGTACTTC.

This clone was picked up a small number of times. This chain links TRBV19 with TRBJ2-7; 7 bases line up with TRBD2. Trimming at V came to 3 bases and at J to 3 bases, leaving 8 bases not matched to a gene. The germline CDR1 and CDR2 sequences are LNHDA and SQIVND (reference sequence). The CDR3 sequence is 15 residues long. The CDR3 protein is CASSIVYGRSYEQYF. DNA of the CDR3: TGTGCCAGTAGTATTGTTTACGGGAGGAGCTACGAGCAGTACTTC.

Only one count was recorded for this clone. The chain links TRBV2 to TRBJ2-7, with a weak D call TRBD1 (6 bases). Germline values: CDR1 SNHLY, CDR2 FYNNEI. CDR3 length: 14 amino acids. The ends were cut back, 7 bases at V and 0 bases at J, with 13 bases in the middle. The CDR3 spells CASIRYRDSYEQYF. The CDR3 coding sequence is TGTGCCAGCATTCGGTACAGGGACTCCTACGAGCAGTACTTC.

The genes are TRBV7-2 and TRBJ1-1; tentatively, D is TRBD1 (6 bases). V lost 5 bases to trimming and J lost 3 bases, with 13 bases between them. In germline, CDR1 is SGHTA, CDR2 FQGNSA. The CDR3 is 14 amino acids. The CDR3 is CASSKQYRDTEAFF. CDR3 in DNA: TGTGCCAGCAGCAAACAATACAGGGACACTGAAGCTTTCTTT. Combining the CDR3 with reference TRBV7-2 and TRBJ1-1 gives the whole variable domain GAGVSQSPSNKVTEKGKDVELRCDPISGHTALYWYRQSLGQGLEFLIYFQGNSAPDKSGLPSDRFSAERTGGSVSTLTIQRTQQEDSAVYLCASSKQYRDTEAFFGQGTRLTVV.

This clone has just one count. The rearrangement links TRBV20-1 to TRBJ1-6; D is ambiguous. This CDR3 is built from 11 residues. V was clipped by 3 bases and J by 9 bases, with 6 bases between them. Per germline, CDR1 DFQATT and CDR2 SNEGSKA (reference sequence). Here the CDR3 DNA reads TGCAGTGCTAGGGCAAGTTCACCCCTCCACTTT. Its protein product is CSARASSPLHF.

The chain links TRBV19 to TRBJ1-1; TRBD1 matches 10 bases. V lost 5 bases to trimming and J lost 7 bases; unmatched junction nucleotides: 13. The germline V gene encodes CDR1 LNHDA and CDR2 SQIVND (reference sequence). CDR3 length: 16 amino acids. CDR3 region: CASSDHGTGAVIEAFF. CDR3 nucleotide sequence: TGTGCCAGTAGTGACCACGGGACAGGGGCGGTAATTGAAGCTTTCTTT.

V gene TRBV5-1 combines with J gene TRBJ2-3, with D uncertain. V was shortened by 4 bases and J by 2 bases, with 5 bases between the two germline ends. This CDR3 is 12 amino acids long. The germline gives CDR1 SGHRS, CDR2 YFSETQ. The CDR3 loop reads CASSPNTDTQYF. The DNA for the CDR3 is TGCGCCAGCAGCCCTAACACAGATACGCAGTATTTT.

J is TRBJ2-3 and V is TRBV5-4; 7 bases fit TRBD1. With 2 bases clipped from V and 2 bases from J, the junction kept 5 bases outside the gene matches. This CDR3 is built from 15 residues. CDR1 and CDR2 from the germline V gene are SGHNT and YYREEE (reference sequence). Here the CDR3 DNA reads TGTGCCAGCAGCTTAGGGCAGGGGGACACAGATACGCAGTATTTT. It translates to CASSLGQGDTDTQYF.

The chain couples TRBV12-3 or TRBV12-4 to TRBJ2-7; 8 bases line up with TRBD1. This CDR3 is 12 amino acids long. Trimming cost V 6 bases and J 6 bases; bases outside gene matches: 4. The CDR3: CASRTTGGEQYF. In DNA form, the CDR3 reads TGTGCCAGCAGGACTACAGGGGGCGAGCAGTACTTC.

The V gene is TRBV19, the J gene TRBJ2-5; 8 bases are a match to TRBD2. Germline assignment: CDR1 LNHDA and CDR2 SQIVND (reference sequence). The V and J ends lost 2 bases and 0 bases, in that order; junction bases with no gene match: 2. The CDR3 loop spans 15 amino acids. The CDR3 DNA reads as TGTGCCAGTAGTATAAGCGGGAGTTACCAAGAGACCCAGTACTTC. It translates to CASSISGSYQETQYF.

The chain uses TRBV12-3 or TRBV12-4 and TRBJ2-3; TRBD2 aligns across 8 bases. V was clipped by 11 bases and J by 0 bases; unmatched bases: 4. The CDR3 sequence is 13 residues long. The CDR3 loop reads CASKRGSTDTQYF. The DNA of the CDR3 is TGTGCCTCCAAGCGGGGGAGCACAGATACGCAGTATTTT.

The rearrangement links TRBV27 to TRBJ1-5; TRBD1 is a possible D gene (5 bases). Trimming took 7 bases from V and 6 from J, leaving 22 bases between them. This CDR3 is built from 16 residues. Germline V lookup: CDR1 MNHEY, CDR2 SMNVEV (reference sequence). The CDR3: CASKKTAGLMAQPQHF. The DNA of the CDR3 is TGTGCCAGCAAAAAAACCGCAGGGTTAATGGCTCAGCCCCAGCATTTT.

This chain connects TRBV10-1 to TRBJ2-7; TRBD2 aligns across 11 bases. The ends lost 0 bases at V and 6 bases at J; junction bases unmatched: 10. CDR1 is WNHNN and CDR2 is SYGVQD in the germline V gene (reference sequence). The CDR3 length is 17 residues. The CDR3 bases are TGCGCCAGCAGTGAGTCACCTAGCGGGAGGAGGGGACGCGAGCAGTACTTC. It encodes CASSESPSGRRGREQYF.

The chain employs TRBV5-1 and TRBJ2-6, with 11 nucleotides matching TRBD1. This CDR3 is built from 17 residues. V lost 4 bases, J lost 1 base, and 4 bases stayed unmatched. The germline V gene encodes CDR1 SGHRS and CDR2 YFSETQ. The CDR3 DNA reads as TGCGCCAGCAGCCAGGGGACAGGGGGATCTGGGGCCAACGTCCTGACTTTC. Translated, it gives CASSQGTGGSGANVLTF.

This chain links TRBV7-2 with TRBJ2-7; a weak D match, TRBD1 (6 bases). Trimming cost V 5 bases and J 2 bases, with 16 bases left between them. Germline V lookup: CDR1 SGHTA, CDR2 FQGNSA. The CDR3 consists of 15 residues. The CDR3 region is CASSRRGTSTYEQYF. In nucleotides, the CDR3 is TGTGCCAGCAGCCGCCGTGGGACATCGACCTACGAGCAGTACTTC.

The chain couples TRBV7-2 to TRBJ2-7, with 7 nucleotides matching TRBD1. With V trimmed by 2 bases and J by 3 bases, 10 bases remained unmatched. The CDR3 extends over 16 amino acids. CDR1 and CDR2 (germline): SGHTA, FQGNSA. CDR3 loop: CASSLFPGQTIYEQYF. The CDR3 DNA reads TGTGCCAGCAGCTTATTCCCGGGACAGACAATCTACGAGCAGTACTTC.

This rearrangement joins TRBV2 to TRBJ1-1; 8 bases line up with TRBD1. The CDR3 sequence is 13 residues long. Germline V lookup: CDR1 SNHLY, CDR2 FYNNEI. J was trimmed by 5 bases and V by 7 bases; bases with no gene match: 6. The chain's CDR3 is CASNGQGETEAFF. For the CDR3, the DNA is TGTGCCAGCAACGGACAGGGAGAGACTGAAGCTTTCTTT.

The chain recombines TRBV6-5 with TRBJ2-1; D might be TRBD2 (6 bases). CDR1 and CDR2 from the germline V gene are MNHEY and SVGAGI. Trimming removed 5 bases from V and 9 bases from J, with 11 bases in between. The CDR3 runs to 12 residues. In nucleotides, the CDR3 is TGTGCCAGCAGTCTCTGGGGAGGTGAGCAGTTCTTC. It specifies CASSLWGGEQFF.

The genes are TRBV18 and TRBJ1-5; tentative D call: TRBD1 (5 bases). The CDR3 is 14 residues long. The germline V gene encodes CDR1 KGHSH and CDR2 LQKENI. Trimming cost V 6 bases and J 4 bases, with 13 bases left between them. CDR3 sequence: CASSLGTDNQPQHF. The CDR3 DNA is TGTGCCAGCTCCCTCGGGACTGATAATCAGCCCCAGCATTTT.

This clone came up a few times. The chain joins TRBV7-2 to TRBJ2-1; TRBD2 matches 10 bases. Germline CDR1 SGHTA, CDR2 FQGNSA. J lost 8 bases, V lost 0 bases, and 10 bases had no gene match. The CDR3 loop spans 17 amino acids. This CDR3 is CASSLALLSGRAHEQFF. Here the CDR3 DNA reads TGTGCCAGCAGCTTAGCCCTTTTGAGCGGGAGGGCCCATGAGCAGTTCTTC.

This chain connects TRBV5-1 to TRBJ2-1; 9 positions match TRBD2. V dropped 4 bases and J dropped 7; count of bases not matched to a gene: 6. The germline V gene encodes CDR1 SGHRS and CDR2 YFSETQ. The CDR3 covers 14 residues. As DNA, the CDR3 is TGCGCCAGCAGCGGTCTAGCGGGGTCAAATGAGCAGTTCTTC. Translation: CASSGLAGSNEQFF. Combining the CDR3 with reference TRBV5-1 and TRBJ2-1 gives the whole variable domain KAGVTQTPRYLIKTRGQQVTLSCSPISGHRSVSWYQQTPGQGLQFLFEYFSETQRNKGNFPGRFSGRQFSNSRSEMNVSTLELGDSALYLCASSGLAGSNEQFFGPGTRLTVL.

The chain joins TRBV3-1 (or the pseudogene TRBV3-2) to TRBJ1-1; D is possibly TRBD1 (5 bases). In germline, CDR1 is LGHDT, CDR2 YNNKEL (reference sequence). The CDR3 is made up of 15 amino acids. V was clipped by 2 bases and J by 5 bases, with 15 bases between them. The chain's CDR3 is CASSQRSLGGTEAFF. Written as DNA, the CDR3 is TGTGCCAGCAGCCAAAGGAGTCTGGGGGGAACTGAAGCTTTCTTT.